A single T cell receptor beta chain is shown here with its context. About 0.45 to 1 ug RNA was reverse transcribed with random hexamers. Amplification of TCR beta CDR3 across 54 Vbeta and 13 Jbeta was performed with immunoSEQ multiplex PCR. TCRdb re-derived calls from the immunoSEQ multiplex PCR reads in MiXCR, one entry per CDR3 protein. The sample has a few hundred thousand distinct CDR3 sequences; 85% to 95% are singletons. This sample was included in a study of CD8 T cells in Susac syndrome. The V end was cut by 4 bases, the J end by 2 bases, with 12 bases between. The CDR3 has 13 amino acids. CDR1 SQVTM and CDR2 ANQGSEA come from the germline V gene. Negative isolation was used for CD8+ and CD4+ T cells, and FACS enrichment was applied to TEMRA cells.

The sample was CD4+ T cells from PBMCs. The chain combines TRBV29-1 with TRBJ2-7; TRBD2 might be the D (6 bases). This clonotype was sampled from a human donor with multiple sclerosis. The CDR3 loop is CSVGEDVAYEQYF. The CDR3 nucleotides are TGCAGCGTTGGGGAGGACGTCGCCTACGAGCAGTACTTC.